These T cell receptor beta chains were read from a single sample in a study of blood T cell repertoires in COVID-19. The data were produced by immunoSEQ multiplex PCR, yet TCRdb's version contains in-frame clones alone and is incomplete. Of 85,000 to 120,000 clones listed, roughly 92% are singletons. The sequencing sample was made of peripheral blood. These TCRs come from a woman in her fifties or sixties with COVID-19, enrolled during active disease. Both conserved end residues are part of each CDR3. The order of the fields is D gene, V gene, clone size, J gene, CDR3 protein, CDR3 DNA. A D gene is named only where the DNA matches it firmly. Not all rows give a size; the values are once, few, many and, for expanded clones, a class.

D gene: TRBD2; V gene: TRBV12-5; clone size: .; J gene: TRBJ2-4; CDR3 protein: CASGSRGGGQNIQYF; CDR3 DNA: TGTGCTAGTGGTTCCCGTGGGGGGGGACAAAACATTCAGTACTTC
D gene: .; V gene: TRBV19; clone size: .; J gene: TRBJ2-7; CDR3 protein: CASSWAGSSYEQYF; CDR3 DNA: TGTGCCAGTAGCTGGGCGGGGTCCTCCTACGAGCAGTACTTC
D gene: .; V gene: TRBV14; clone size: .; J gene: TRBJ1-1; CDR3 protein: CASSYRVTEAFF; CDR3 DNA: TGTGCCAGCAGCTACAGGGTCACTGAAGCTTTCTTT
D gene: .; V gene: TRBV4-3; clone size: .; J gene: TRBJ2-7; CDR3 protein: CASSQGTRGGMYEQYF; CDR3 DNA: TGCGCCAGCAGCCAAGGGACGAGGGGGGGCATGTACGAGCAGTACTTC
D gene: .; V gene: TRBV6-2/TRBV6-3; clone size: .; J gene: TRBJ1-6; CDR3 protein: CASSYNRGRGNSPLHF; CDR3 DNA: TGTGCCAGCAGTTACAATCGAGGAAGAGGCAATTCACCCCTCCACTTT
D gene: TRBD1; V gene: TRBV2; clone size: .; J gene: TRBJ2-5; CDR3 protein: CASSVYRGPQEAQYF; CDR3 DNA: TGTGCCAGCAGTGTATACAGGGGTCCGCAAGAGGCCCAGTACTTC
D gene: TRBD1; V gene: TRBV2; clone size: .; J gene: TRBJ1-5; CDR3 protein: CASELDRGHNQPQHF; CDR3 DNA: TGTGCCAGCGAGCTAGACAGGGGACACAATCAGCCCCAGCATTTT
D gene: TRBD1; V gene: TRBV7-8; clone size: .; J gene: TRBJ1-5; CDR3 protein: CASSQYDRGLEHF; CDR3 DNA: TGTGCCAGCAGTCAATACGACAGGGGACTGGAGCATTTT
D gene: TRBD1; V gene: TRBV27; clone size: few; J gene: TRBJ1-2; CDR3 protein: CASSGLRGRGIGYTF; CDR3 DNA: TGTGCCAGCAGTGGGCTGAGGGGGCGAGGAATTGGCTACACCTTC
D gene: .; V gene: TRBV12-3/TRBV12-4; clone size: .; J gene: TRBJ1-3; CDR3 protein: CTSGLAGNTIYF; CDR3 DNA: TGTACCTCCGGACTTGCGGGAAACACCATATATTTT
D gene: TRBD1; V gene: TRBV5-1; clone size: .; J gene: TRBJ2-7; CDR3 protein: CASSVTGTLSYEQYF; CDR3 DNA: TGCGCCAGCAGCGTGACAGGGACACTTTCCTACGAGCAGTACTTC
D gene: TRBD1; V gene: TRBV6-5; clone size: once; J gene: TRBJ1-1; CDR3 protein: CASSSRTGTGGTEAFF; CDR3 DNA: TGTGCCAGCAGTTCCCGGACAGGGACGGGAGGAACTGAAGCTTTCTTT
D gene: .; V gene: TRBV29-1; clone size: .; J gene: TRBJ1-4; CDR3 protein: CSAGGSYNEKLFF; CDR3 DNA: TGCAGCGCTGGGGGCAGTTATAATGAAAAACTGTTTTTT
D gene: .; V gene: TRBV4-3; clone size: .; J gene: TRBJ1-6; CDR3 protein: CASSSQDFGYNSPLHF; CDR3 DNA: TGCGCCAGCAGCTCCCAGGACTTCGGGTATAATTCACCCCTCCACTTT
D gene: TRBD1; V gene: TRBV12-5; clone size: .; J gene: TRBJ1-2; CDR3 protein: CASGPGQGAVNTF; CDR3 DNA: TGTGCTAGTGGTCCTGGACAGGGGGCGGTGAACACCTTC
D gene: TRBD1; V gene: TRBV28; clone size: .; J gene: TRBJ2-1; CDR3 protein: CASSFPGQGVRNEQFF; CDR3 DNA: TGTGCCAGCAGTTTCCCGGGACAGGGAGTGAGGAATGAGCAGTTCTTC
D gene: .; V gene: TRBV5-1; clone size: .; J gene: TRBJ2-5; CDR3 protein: CASSIGGTWETQYF; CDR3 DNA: TGCGCCAGCAGCATTGGAGGGACGTGGGAGACCCAGTACTTC
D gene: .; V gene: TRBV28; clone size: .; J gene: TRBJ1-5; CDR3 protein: CASQGSNQPQHF; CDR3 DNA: TGTGCCAGTCAGGGGTCCAATCAGCCCCAGCATTTT
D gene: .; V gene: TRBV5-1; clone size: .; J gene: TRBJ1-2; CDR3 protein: CASSLSEGRSGYTF; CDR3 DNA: TGCGCCAGCAGCTTGTCGGAGGGAAGGAGTGGCTACACCTTC
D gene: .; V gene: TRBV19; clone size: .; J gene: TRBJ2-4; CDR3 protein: CASSMNPQGINIQYF; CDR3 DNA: TGTGCCAGTAGTATGAATCCACAGGGAATAAACATTCAGTACTTC
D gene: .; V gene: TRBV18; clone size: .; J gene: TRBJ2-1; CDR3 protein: CASSSREGALFNEQFF; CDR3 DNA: TGTGCCAGCTCCTCTCGTGAGGGCGCTCTGTTCAATGAGCAGTTCTTC
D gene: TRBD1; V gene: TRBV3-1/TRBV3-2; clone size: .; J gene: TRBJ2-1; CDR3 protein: CASSFGQGEVSEQFF; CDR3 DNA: TGTGCCAGCAGCTTCGGACAGGGAGAAGTATCTGAGCAGTTCTTC
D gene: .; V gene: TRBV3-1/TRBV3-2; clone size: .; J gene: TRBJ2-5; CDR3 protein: CASSPAVSWKETQYF; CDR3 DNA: TGTGCCAGCAGCCCTGCGGTGTCGTGGAAGGAGACCCAGTACTTC
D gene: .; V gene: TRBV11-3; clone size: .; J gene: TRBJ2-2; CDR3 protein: CASSFTPPPGELFF; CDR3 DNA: TGTGCCAGCAGCTTTACTCCCCCACCCGGGGAGCTGTTTTTT
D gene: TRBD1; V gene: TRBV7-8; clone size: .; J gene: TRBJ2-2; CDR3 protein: CASSLRDSNTGELFF; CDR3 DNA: TGTGCCAGCAGCTTAAGGGACAGCAACACCGGGGAGCTGTTTTTT